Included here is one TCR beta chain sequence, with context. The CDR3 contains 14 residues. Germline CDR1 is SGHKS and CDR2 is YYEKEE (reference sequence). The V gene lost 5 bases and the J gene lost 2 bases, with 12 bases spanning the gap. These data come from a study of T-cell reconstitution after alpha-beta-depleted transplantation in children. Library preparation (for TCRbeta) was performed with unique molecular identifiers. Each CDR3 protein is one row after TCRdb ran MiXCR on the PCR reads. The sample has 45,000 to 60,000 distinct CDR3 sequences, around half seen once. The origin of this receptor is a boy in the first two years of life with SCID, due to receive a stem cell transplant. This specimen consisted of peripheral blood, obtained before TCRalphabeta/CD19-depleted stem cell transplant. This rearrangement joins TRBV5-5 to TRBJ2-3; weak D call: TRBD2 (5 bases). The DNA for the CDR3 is TGTGCCAGCAGGGACTCCTGGGTCACAGATACGCAGTATTTT. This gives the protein CASRDSWVTDTQYF.